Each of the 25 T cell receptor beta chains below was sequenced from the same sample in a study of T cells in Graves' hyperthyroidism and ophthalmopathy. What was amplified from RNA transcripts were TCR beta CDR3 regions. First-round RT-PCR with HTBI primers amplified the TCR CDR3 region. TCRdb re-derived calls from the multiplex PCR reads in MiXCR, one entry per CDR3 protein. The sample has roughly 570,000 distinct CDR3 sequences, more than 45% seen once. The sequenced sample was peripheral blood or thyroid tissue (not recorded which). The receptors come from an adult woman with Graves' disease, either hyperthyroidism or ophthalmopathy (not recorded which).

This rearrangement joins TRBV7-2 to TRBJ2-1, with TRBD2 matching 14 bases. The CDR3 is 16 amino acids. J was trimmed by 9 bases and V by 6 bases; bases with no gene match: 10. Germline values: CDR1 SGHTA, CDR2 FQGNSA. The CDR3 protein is CASRSGLAGALGEQFF. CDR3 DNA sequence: TGTGCCAGCAGGTCGGGACTAGCGGGGGCCCTTGGTGAGCAGTTCTTC.

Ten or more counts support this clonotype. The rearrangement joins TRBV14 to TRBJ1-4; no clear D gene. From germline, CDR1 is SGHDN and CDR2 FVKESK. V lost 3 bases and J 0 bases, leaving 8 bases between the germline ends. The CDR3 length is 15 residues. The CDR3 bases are TGTGCCAGCAGCCATGGGAGAGCAACTAATGAAAAACTGTTTTTT. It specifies CASSHGRATNEKLFF.

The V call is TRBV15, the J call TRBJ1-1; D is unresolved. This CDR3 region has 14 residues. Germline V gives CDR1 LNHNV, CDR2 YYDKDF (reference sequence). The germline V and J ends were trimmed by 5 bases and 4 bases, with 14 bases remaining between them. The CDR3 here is CATSGYKEGTEAFF. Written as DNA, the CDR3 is TGTGCCACCAGCGGCTACAAGGAGGGCACTGAAGCTTTCTTT.

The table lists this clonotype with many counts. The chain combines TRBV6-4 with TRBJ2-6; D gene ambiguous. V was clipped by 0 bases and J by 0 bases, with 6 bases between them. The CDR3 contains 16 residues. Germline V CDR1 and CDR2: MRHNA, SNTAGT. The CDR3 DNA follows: TGTGCCAGCAGTGACTCTACCGCCTCTGGGGCCAACGTCCTGACTTTC. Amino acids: CASSDSTASGANVLTF.

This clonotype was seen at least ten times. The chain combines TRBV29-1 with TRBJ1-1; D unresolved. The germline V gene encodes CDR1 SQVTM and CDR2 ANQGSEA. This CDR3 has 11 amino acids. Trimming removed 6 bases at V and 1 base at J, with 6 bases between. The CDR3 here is CSVSKNTEAFF. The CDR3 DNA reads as TGCAGCGTCTCCAAGAACACTGAAGCTTTCTTT.

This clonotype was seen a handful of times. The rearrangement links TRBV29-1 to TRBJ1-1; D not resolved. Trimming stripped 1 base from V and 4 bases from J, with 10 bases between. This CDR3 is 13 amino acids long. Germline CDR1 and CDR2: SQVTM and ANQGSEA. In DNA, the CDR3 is TGCAGCGTTGAAGTACGGGCTGGCACTGAAGCTTTCTTT. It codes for CSVEVRAGTEAFF.

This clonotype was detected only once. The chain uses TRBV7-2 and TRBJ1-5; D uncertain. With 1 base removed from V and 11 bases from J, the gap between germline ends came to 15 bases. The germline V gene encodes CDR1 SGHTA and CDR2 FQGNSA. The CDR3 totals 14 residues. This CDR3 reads CASSLVGGRWAQHF. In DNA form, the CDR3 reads TGTGCCAGCAGCTTAGTGGGCGGGAGGTGGGCCCAGCATTTT.

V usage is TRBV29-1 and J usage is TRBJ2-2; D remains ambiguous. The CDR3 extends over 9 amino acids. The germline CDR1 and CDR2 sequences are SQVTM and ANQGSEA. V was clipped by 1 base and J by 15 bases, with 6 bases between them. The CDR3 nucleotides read TGCAGCGTTGAAGCAGAGTTGTTTTTT. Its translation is CSVEAELFF.

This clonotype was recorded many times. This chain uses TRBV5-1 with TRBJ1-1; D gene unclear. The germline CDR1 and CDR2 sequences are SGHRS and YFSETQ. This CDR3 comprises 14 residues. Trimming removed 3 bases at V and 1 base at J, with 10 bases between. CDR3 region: CASSWAVSNTEAFF. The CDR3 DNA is TGCGCCAGCAGCTGGGCCGTATCGAACACTGAAGCTTTCTTT.

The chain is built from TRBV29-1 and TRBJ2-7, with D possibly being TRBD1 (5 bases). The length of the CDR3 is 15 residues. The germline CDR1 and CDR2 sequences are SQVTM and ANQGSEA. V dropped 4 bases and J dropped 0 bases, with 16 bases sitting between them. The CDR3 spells CSVASWQGSSYEQYF. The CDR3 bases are TGCAGCGTTGCGAGCTGGCAGGGAAGCTCCTACGAGCAGTACTTC.

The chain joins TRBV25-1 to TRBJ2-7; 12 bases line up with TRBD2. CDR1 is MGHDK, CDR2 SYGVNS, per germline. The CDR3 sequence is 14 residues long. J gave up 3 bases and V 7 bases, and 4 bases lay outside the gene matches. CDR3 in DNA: TGTGCCAGCACAGGACTAGCGGGAAACTACGAGCAGTACTTC. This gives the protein CASTGLAGNYEQYF.

The CDR3 reads CASGSGLDSPLHF. CDR3 bases: TGTGCCAGCGGTTCAGGTTTAGATTCACCCCTCCACTTT. The chain combines TRBV12-3 or TRBV12-4 with TRBJ1-6; D is unclear. V dropped 8 bases and J dropped 8 bases, with 13 bases sitting between them. The CDR3 is made up of 13 amino acids.

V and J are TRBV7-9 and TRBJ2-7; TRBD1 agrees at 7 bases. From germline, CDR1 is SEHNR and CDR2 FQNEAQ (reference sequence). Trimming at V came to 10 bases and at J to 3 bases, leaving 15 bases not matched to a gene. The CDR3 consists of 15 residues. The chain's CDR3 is CATTGFSGQSYEQYF. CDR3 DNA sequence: TGTGCCACGACGGGGTTCTCGGGACAGAGCTACGAGCAGTACTTC.

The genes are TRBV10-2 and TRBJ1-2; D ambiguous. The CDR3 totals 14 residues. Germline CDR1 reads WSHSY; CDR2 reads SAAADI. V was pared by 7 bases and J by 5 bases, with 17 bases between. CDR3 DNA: TGCGCCAGCACCGCCGGAGAATCGACTTATGGCTACACCTTC. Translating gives CASTAGESTYGYTF.

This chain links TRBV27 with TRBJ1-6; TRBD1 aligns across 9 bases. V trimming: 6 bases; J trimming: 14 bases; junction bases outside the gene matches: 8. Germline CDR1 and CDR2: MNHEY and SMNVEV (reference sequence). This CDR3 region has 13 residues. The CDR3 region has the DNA TGTGCCAGCAGGCGGGACAGGGCTGAGGCCCTCCACTTT. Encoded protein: CASRRDRAEALHF.

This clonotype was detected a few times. The CDR3 reads CAISELGQETQYF. Here the CDR3 DNA reads TGTGCCATCAGTGAGTTAGGGCAAGAGACCCAGTACTTC. The V and J genes are TRBV10-3 and TRBJ2-5; D gene unclear. The CDR3 loop spans 13 amino acids. The germline CDR1 and CDR2 sequences are ENHRY and SYGVKD. V was cut by 1 base and J by 2 bases, with 5 bases left in between.

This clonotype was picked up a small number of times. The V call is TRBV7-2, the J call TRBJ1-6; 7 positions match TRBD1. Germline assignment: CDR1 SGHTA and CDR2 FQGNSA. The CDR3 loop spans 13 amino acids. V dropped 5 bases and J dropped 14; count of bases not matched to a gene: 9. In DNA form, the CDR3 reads TGTGCCAGCAGCCCTCGACAGGGAGCCTCCCTCCACTTT. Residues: CASSPRQGASLHF.

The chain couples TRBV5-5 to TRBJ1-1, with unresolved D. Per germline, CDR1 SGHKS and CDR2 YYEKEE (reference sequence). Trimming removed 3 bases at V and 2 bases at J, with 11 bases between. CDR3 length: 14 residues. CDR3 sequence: CASSSRPTNTEAFF. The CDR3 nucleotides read TGTGCCAGCAGCTCTCGACCAACTAACACTGAAGCTTTCTTT. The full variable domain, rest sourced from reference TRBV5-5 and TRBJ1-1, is DAGVTQSPTHLIKTRGQQVTLRCSPISGHKSVSWYQQVLGQGPQFIFQYYEKEERGRGNFPDRFSARQFPNYSSELNVNALLLGDSALYLCASSSRPTNTEAFFGQGTRLTVV.

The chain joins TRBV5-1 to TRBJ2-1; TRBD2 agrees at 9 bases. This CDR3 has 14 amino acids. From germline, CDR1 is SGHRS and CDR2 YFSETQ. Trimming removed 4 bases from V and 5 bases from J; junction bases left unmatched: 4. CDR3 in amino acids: CASSPLAGHNEQFF. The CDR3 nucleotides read TGCGCCAGCAGCCCGCTAGCGGGACACAATGAGCAGTTCTTC. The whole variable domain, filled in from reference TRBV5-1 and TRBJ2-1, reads KAGVTQTPRYLIKTRGQQVTLSCSPISGHRSVSWYQQTPGQGLQFLFEYFSETQRNKGNFPGRFSGRQFSNSRSEMNVSTLELGDSALYLCASSPLAGHNEQFFGPGTRLTVL.

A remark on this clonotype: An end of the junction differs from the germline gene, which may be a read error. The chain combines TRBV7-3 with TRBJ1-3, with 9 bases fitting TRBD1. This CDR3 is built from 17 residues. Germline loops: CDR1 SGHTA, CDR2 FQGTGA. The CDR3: CASSPGQGTRSGNTIYF. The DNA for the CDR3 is TGCGCCAGCAGCCCCGGACAGGGGACGAGATCTGGAAACACCATATATTTT.

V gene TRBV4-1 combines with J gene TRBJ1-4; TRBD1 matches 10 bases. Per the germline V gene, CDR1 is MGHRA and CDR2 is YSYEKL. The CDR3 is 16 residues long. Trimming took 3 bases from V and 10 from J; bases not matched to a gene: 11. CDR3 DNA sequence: TGCGCCAGCAGCCACGGAAGGACAGGGGGGTCGGGAAAACTGTTTTTT. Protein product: CASSHGRTGGSGKLFF.

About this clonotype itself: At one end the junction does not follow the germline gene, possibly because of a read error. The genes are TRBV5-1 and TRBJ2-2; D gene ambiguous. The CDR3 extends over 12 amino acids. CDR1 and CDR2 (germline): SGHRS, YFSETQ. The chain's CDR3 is CASSLEDDEQFF. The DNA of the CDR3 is TGCGCCAGCAGCTTGGAAGACGATGAGCAGTTTTTT.

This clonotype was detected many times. This CDR3 is CASSVVAGVPSYEQYF. The CDR3 region has the DNA TGTGCCAGCAGCGTAGTCGCGGGAGTACCTTCCTACGAGCAGTACTTC. This chain uses TRBV9 with TRBJ2-7, with TRBD2 matching 7 bases. CDR3 length equals 16 residues. Germline-derived CDR1 and CDR2 are SGDLS and YYNGEE. Trimming at V came to 0 bases and at J to 1 base, leaving 7 bases not matched to a gene.

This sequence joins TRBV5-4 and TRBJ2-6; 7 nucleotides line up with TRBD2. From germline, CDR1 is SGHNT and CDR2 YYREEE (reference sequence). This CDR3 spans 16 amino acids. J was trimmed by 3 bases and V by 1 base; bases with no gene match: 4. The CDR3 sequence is CASSLSGRGGANVLTF. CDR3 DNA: TGTGCCAGCAGCTTGTCAGGGAGGGGTGGGGCCAACGTCCTGACTTTC.

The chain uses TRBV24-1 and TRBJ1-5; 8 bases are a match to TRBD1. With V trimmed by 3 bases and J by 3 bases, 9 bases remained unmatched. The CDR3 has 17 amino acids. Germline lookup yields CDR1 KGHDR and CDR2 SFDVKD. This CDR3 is CATSDTRGQGFNQPQHF. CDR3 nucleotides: TGTGCCACCAGTGATACCAGAGGACAGGGCTTCAATCAGCCCCAGCATTTT.